The 14 T cell receptor beta chains given below trace back to one sample, sequenced in a study of cytomegalovirus exposure and HLA in healthy donors. A multiplex PCR was run with 60 Vbeta primers and 13 Jbeta primers. Some clones are missing from TCRdb's copy, which holds only in-frame ones; the method was immunoSEQ multiplex PCR. Of about 150,000 clones detected, more than 65% appear once; the ten largest clones hold around 6.3%. Material: PBMCs. All receptors come from a man in his fifties in good health and CMV-seropositive.

This chain connects TRBV11-2 to TRBJ2-1, with D tentatively TRBD2 (5 bases). Germline CDR1 SGHAT, CDR2 FQNNGV. The CDR3 totals 17 residues. V was pared by 5 bases and J by 0 bases, with 17 bases between. The chain's CDR3 is CASSLLLSGSSYNEQFF. Here the CDR3 DNA reads TGTGCCAGCAGCCTACTCCTAAGCGGTAGCTCCTACAATGAGCAGTTCTTC.

The chain combines TRBV15 with TRBJ1-4; 12 bases map to TRBD1. Germline-derived CDR1 and CDR2 are LNHNV and YYDKDF (reference sequence). The CDR3 length is 18 residues. The V segment lost 1 base and the J segment 6 bases; nucleotides outside the gene matches: 9. Written as DNA, the CDR3 is TGTGCCACCAGCAGAGCCCTGGTTGGGACAGGGGGCTATGAAAAACTGTTTTTT. Translating it yields CATSRALVGTGGYEKLFF.

V usage is TRBV5-6 and J usage is TRBJ2-7; a weak D match, TRBD2 (6 bases). V was cut by 3 bases and J by 5 bases, with 15 bases left in between. CDR3 length equals 14 residues. The V gene's germline CDR1 is SGHDT and CDR2 YYEEEE. Written as DNA, the CDR3 is TGTGCCAGCAGCTCGACTAGGGCTTCAAACGAGCAGTACTTC. Protein product: CASSSTRASNEQYF. The entire variable domain, with the rest obtained from reference TRBV5-6 and TRBJ2-7, is as follows: DAGVTQSPTHLIKTRGQQVTLRCSPKSGHDTVSWYQQALGQGPQFIFQYYEEEERQRGNFPDRFSGHQFPNYSSELNVNALLLGDSALYLCASSSTRASNEQYFGPGTRLTVT.

This chain links TRBV10-2 with TRBJ2-3, with a weak D call TRBD1 (6 bases). The CDR3 covers 16 residues. The germline gives CDR1 WSHSY, CDR2 SAAADI. Trimming pared 5 bases from V and 1 base from J, leaving 16 bases between. CDR3 in DNA: TGCGCCAGCAGTCAGAGAGGGTGGACAGGCACAGATACGCAGTATTTT. Translated: CASSQRGWTGTDTQYF.

This clone has a single count. The J gene is TRBJ2-2, the V gene TRBV5-6; tentative D call: TRBD2 (6 bases). V was cut by 1 base and J by 3 bases, with 13 bases left in between. Per germline, CDR1 SGHDT and CDR2 YYEEEE. The CDR3 has 16 residues. The chain's CDR3 is CASSLFVGGDTGELFF. CDR3 in DNA: TGTGCCAGCAGCTTGTTCGTGGGAGGCGACACCGGGGAGCTGTTTTTT.

This chain joins TRBV28 and TRBJ2-7; D is undetermined. V was trimmed by 4 bases and J by 2 bases, leaving 3 bases between them. The germline V gene has CDR1 MDHEN and CDR2 SYDVKM. This CDR3 spans 11 amino acids. This CDR3 reads CASSYTYEQYF. Written as DNA, the CDR3 is TGTGCCAGCAGTTATACCTACGAGCAGTACTTC.

The CDR3 DNA reads as TGCGCCAGCAGCTTGGCCGGGACAGGGCCGGGAGAGCAGTACTTC. Protein sequence: CASSLAGTGPGEQYF. The chain joins TRBV5-1 to TRBJ2-7, with 9 bases lining up with TRBD1. CDR3 length: 15 residues. Per germline, CDR1 SGHRS and CDR2 YFSETQ. The trim removed 0 bases at V and 7 bases at J, leaving 8 bases unmatched.

V usage is TRBV19 and J usage is TRBJ2-3, with TRBD2 matching over 10 bases. Germline V gene lookup returns CDR1 LNHDA and CDR2 SQIVND (reference sequence). Unmatched junction bases numbered 5, after V lost 2 bases and J lost 0 bases. The CDR3 loop spans 17 amino acids. The chain's CDR3 is CASSISGLAPSTDTQYF. The CDR3 DNA sequence: TGTGCCAGTAGTATATCGGGACTAGCGCCGAGCACAGATACGCAGTATTTT.

This rearrangement joins TRBV4-1 to TRBJ1-2, with 8 bases fitting TRBD1. From germline, CDR1 is MGHRA and CDR2 YSYEKL. V was clipped by 1 base and J by 3 bases; unmatched bases: 10. The CDR3 has 17 residues. DNA of the CDR3: TGCGCCAGCAGCCAAGCCCTTAACGACAGGGGAGACTATGGCTACACCTTC. Protein product: CASSQALNDRGDYGYTF.

This rearrangement joins TRBV2 to TRBJ1-5; TRBD1 matches at 9 bases. In germline, CDR1 is SNHLY, CDR2 FYNNEI. After removal of 1 base from V and 7 bases from J, the junction contained 2 bases not matched to a gene. CDR3 length: 14 amino acids. The CDR3 sequence: CASSEGQGVQPQHF. The CDR3 DNA sequence: TGTGCCAGCAGTGAAGGACAGGGGGTCCAGCCCCAGCATTTT.

This chain connects TRBV10-3 to TRBJ2-3, with TRBD1 matching over 9 bases. This CDR3 comprises 15 residues. Unmatched junction bases numbered 3, after V lost 4 bases and J lost 1 base. Germline CDR1 ENHRY, CDR2 SYGVKD. The CDR3 nucleotides are TGTGCCATCAGTGGACAGGGGGTAGGCACAGATACGCAGTATTTT. Encoded protein: CAISGQGVGTDTQYF.

The chain combines TRBV11-2 with TRBJ1-1, with TRBD1 matching over 8 bases. In germline, CDR1 is SGHAT, CDR2 FQNNGV. This CDR3 is built from 14 residues. The V gene end was trimmed by 5 bases and the J gene end by 5 bases; junction bases not matched to a gene: 7. CDR3 protein: CASSPGQGRTEAFF. CDR3 in DNA: TGTGCCAGCAGCCCCGGACAGGGAAGGACTGAAGCTTTCTTT.

The chain couples TRBV29-1 to TRBJ2-7, with D tentatively TRBD2 (5 bases). Germline V lookup: CDR1 SQVTM, CDR2 ANQGSEA. V lost 4 bases and J lost 3, with 10 bases in between. This CDR3 is built from 12 residues. The CDR3 coding sequence is TGCAGCGTTGCCTCGGGGAGCTACGAGCAGTACTTC. It yields the protein CSVASGSYEQYF.

As to this clone: This specimen includes other DNA sequences encoding the same CDR3. The V call is TRBV5-1, the J call TRBJ2-5; 8 nucleotides align to TRBD1. Germline CDR1 and CDR2: SGHRS and YFSETQ. CDR3 length: 13 residues. V lost 4 bases to trimming and J lost 5 bases; unmatched junction nucleotides: 4. The CDR3 is CASSATGGETQYF. DNA of the CDR3: TGCGCCAGCAGCGCAACAGGGGGGGAGACCCAGTACTTC.